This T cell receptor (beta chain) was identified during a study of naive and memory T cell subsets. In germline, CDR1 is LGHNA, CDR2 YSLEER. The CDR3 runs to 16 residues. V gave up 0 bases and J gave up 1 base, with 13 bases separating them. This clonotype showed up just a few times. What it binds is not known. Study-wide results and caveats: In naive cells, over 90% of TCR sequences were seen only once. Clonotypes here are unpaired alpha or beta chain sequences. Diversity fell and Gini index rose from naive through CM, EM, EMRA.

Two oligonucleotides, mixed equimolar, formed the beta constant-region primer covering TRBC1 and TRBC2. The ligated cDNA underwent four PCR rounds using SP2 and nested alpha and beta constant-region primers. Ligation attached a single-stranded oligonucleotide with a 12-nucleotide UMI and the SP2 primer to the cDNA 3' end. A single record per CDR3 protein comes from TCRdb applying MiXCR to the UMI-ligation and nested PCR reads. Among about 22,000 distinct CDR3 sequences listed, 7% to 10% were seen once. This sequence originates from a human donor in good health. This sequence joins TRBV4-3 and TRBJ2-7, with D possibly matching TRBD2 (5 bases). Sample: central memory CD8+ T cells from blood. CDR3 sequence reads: CASSQDLGSASYEQYF. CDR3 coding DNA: TGCGCCAGCAGCCAAGATCTGGGGAGTGCGTCCTACGAGCAGTACTTC.